These 8 T cell receptor beta chains originate from one sample sequenced in a study of technical replicates of blood from four donors. Measured with immunoSEQ multiplex PCR; TCRdb has only the in-frame clones, and not every one. The data contain approximately 73,000 clones, approximately 95% of them singletons. The sequencing input was T cells isolated from PBMCs. These TCRs come from a human donor in good health.

V is TRBV7-9 and J is TRBJ1-2, with a weak D call TRBD1 (6 bases). V gave up 5 bases and J gave up 2 bases, with 15 bases separating them. The CDR3 sequence is 15 residues long. Per germline, CDR1 SEHNR and CDR2 FQNEAQ (reference sequence). CDR3 coding DNA: TGTGCCAGCAGCACTTGGGACAAAAGCAACTATGGCTACACCTTC. It is translated as CASSTWDKSNYGYTF.

V usage is TRBV5-5 and J usage is TRBJ1-1, with D tentatively TRBD1 (5 bases). The CDR3 is made up of 14 amino acids. V was trimmed by 0 bases and J by 7 bases, leaving 13 bases between them. The V gene's germline CDR1 is SGHKS and CDR2 YYEKEE (reference sequence). The CDR3 protein is CASSLARGGDEAFF. The CDR3 DNA reads as TGTGCCAGCAGCTTGGCGCGGGGCGGGGATGAAGCTTTCTTT.

V gene TRBV5-1 combines with J gene TRBJ1-1, with a weak D call TRBD1 (5 bases). Germline V gene data show CDR1 as SGHRS and CDR2 as YFSETQ. V lost 0 bases, J lost 7 bases, and 7 bases lay in between. CDR3 length: 12 residues. The CDR3 here is CASSLDDSEAFF. As DNA, the CDR3 is TGCGCCAGCAGCTTGGATGACAGTGAAGCTTTCTTT.

The chain employs TRBV6-5 and TRBJ1-5; 11 bases are shared with TRBD1. The junction had 6 bases not matched to a gene; V was cut back by 8 bases and J by 3 bases. The CDR3 covers 15 residues. The germline V gene has CDR1 MNHEY and CDR2 SVGAGI. The chain's CDR3 is CASRRTGGFNQPQHF. CDR3 nucleotides: TGTGCCAGCCGCCGGACAGGGGGCTTCAATCAGCCCCAGCATTTT.

J is TRBJ1-5 and V is TRBV2; 7 bases fit TRBD1. CDR1 SNHLY and CDR2 FYNNEI come from the germline V gene. V lost 2 bases and J lost 0; bases outside the gene matches: 1. This CDR3 has 15 residues. The CDR3 protein is CASSEQGVSNQPQHF. Written as DNA, the CDR3 is TGTGCCAGCAGTGAACAGGGGGTTAGCAATCAGCCCCAGCATTTT.

The chain combines TRBV30 with TRBJ1-5; 10 positions match TRBD1. Trimming removed 3 bases from V and 2 bases from J; junction bases left unmatched: 4. CDR3 length: 15 amino acids. The germline CDR1 and CDR2 sequences are GTSNPN and SVGIG (reference sequence). CDR3 nucleotides: TGTGCCTGGAGAATGGGGACAGGGGGCAATCAGCCCCAGCATTTT. The encoded protein is CAWRMGTGGNQPQHF.

The rearrangement joins TRBV11-2 to TRBJ1-1; possibly TRBD1 for D (6 bases). V shed 5 bases and J shed 0 bases, with 19 bases lying between them. CDR3 length: 17 residues. Germline CDR1 SGHAT, CDR2 FQNNGV. The CDR3 DNA reads as TGTGCCAGCAGCCCATGGGGGCGGGGGCGAATGAACACTGAAGCTTTCTTT. Its translation: CASSPWGRGRMNTEAFF. Together with reference TRBV11-2 and TRBJ1-1, the CDR3 gives the full variable domain: EAGVAQSPRYKIIEKRQSVAFWCNPISGHATLYWYQQILGQGPKLLIQFQNNGVVDDSQLPKDRFSAERLKGVDSTLKIQPAKLEDSAVYLCASSPWGRGRMNTEAFFGQGTRLTVV.

The rearrangement joins TRBV2 to TRBJ1-2; D call uncertain. There are 12 residues in the CDR3. V lost 5 bases and J 4 bases, leaving 8 bases between the germline ends. Germline V gene sequence: CDR1 SNHLY, CDR2 FYNNEI. In DNA form, the CDR3 reads TGTGCCAGCAGTTCGAGCGGCTATGGCTACACCTTC. It specifies CASSSSGYGYTF.